The next 6 T cell receptor beta chains were all read from a single sample in a study of blood T cells in healthy people across ages. A sample-barcoded 5' primer and a J-beta primer mix were used in a second PCR of about 7 to 11 cycles. TCRdb reprocessed the 5' RACE reads with MiXCR, giving one entry per CDR3 protein. The data show more than 650,000 distinct CDR3 sequences, about 55% seen once. What was sequenced was blood. The receptors shown here come from a man aged 80 or over in good health.

The chain recombines TRBV20-1 with TRBJ2-7; D unresolved. The CDR3 totals 15 residues. Germline V gene lookup returns CDR1 DFQATT and CDR2 SNEGSKA (reference sequence). Trimming removed 2 bases at V and 0 bases at J, with 14 bases between. In DNA form, the CDR3 reads TGCAGTGCTAGAAGTCTCCAGACGAGCTCCTACGAGCAGTACTTC. This encodes CSARSLQTSSYEQYF.

The chain has TRBV7-9 and TRBJ2-7; D unclear. The CDR3 is 12 amino acids. The V gene lost 1 base and the J gene lost 6 bases, with 7 bases spanning the gap. Germline V gene sequence: CDR1 SEHNR, CDR2 FQNEAQ (reference sequence). In DNA, the CDR3 is TGTGCCAGCAGCTTAGGGATAGCCGAGCAGTACTTC. Translating it yields CASSLGIAEQYF. Full variable domain (missing parts from reference TRBV7-9 and TRBJ2-7): DTGVSQNPRHKITKRGQNVTFRCDPISEHNRLYWYRQTLGQGPEFLTYFQNEAQLEKSRLLSDRFSAERPKGSFSTLEIQRTEQGDSAMYLCASSLGIAEQYFGPGTRLTVT.

Turning to this clonotype: A much larger clone differs by one base, so this may be a read error. The V call is TRBV11-2, the J call TRBJ1-2; TRBD1 is a possible D gene (5 bases). V lost 5 bases to trimming and J lost 2 bases, with 12 bases between them. The CDR3 has 14 amino acids. Germline V gives CDR1 SGHAT, CDR2 FQNNGV. CDR3 residues: CASSPGRKNYGYTF. The DNA of the CDR3 is TGTGCCAGCAGCCCGGGACGGAAAAACTATGGCTACACCTTC.

With regard to this clonotype: A much larger clonotype is one base distant, so this may be a read error. The chain links TRBV10-3 to TRBJ2-7, with D perhaps assigned TRBD1 or TRBD2 (5 bases each). Germline CDR1 ENHRY, CDR2 SYGVKD. Trimming took off 3 bases at V and 5 bases at J, with 14 bases between the two ends. The CDR3 has 14 residues. In DNA form, the CDR3 reads TGTGCCATCAGTGAAGCTGGGGCGCGGGACGAGCAGTACTTC. As protein: CAISEAGARDEQYF.

CDR3 DNA: TGCAGTGCTAGCCCGGGGGGGTCTTCCACCTACAATGAGCAGTTCTTC. Its translation: CSASPGGSSTYNEQFF. This chain links TRBV20-1 with TRBJ2-1; 8 bases line up with TRBD2. The V segment lost 3 bases and the J segment 2 bases; nucleotides outside the gene matches: 9. CDR3 length: 16 amino acids. The germline V gene encodes CDR1 DFQATT and CDR2 SNEGSKA (reference sequence).

The CDR3, as DNA: TGTGCCAGCAGCACGACCCGGGGTTTATACGAGCAGTACTTC. It codes for CASSTTRGLYEQYF. This sequence joins TRBV21-1 and TRBJ2-7; the DNA was not used to check the table's D call, TRBD1. TRBV21-1 is shown as a pseudogene. This CDR3 region has 14 residues.